This is a list of T cell receptor beta chains from one sample in a study of cytotoxic CD8 clonotypes in ibrutinib-treated CLL. The repertoire was sequenced with immunoSEQ multiplex PCR; TCRdb's copy has only in-frame clones and lacks some. In the table there are 150,000 to 200,000 clones, about 88% of which are singletons. Sample: PBMCs, taken at disease progression, from a patient treated with ibrutinib. The source is a human donor with chronic lymphocytic leukemia. The CDR3 runs from the conserved cysteine through the conserved F or W. The D gene is left open where the match is weak. Only part of the rows carry a size: once, few, many, or a class if the clone is expanded.

size: .
V: TRBV4-1
D: .
J: TRBJ2-4
DNA: TGCGCCAGCAGCCTCACATCCCTAGCCAAAAACATTCAGTACTTC
CDR3: CASSLTSLAKNIQYF

size: .
V: TRBV12-5
D: .
J: TRBJ2-7
DNA: TGTGCTAGTGGTAGGGGCCGCTCCTACGAGCAGTACTTC
CDR3: CASGRGRSYEQYF

size: .
V: TRBV5-1
D: .
J: TRBJ1-2
DNA: TGCGCCAGCAGCTTGGGTCTGGGGAACTATGGCTACACCTTC
CDR3: CASSLGLGNYGYTF

size: .
V: TRBV5-1
D: .
J: TRBJ2-1
DNA: TGCGCCAGCAGCTTATCAGGGGTGGATTTCGATGAGCAGTTCTTC
CDR3: CASSLSGVDFDEQFF

size: .
V: TRBV9
D: TRBD1
J: TRBJ1-3
DNA: TGTGCCAGCAGTGAGACGGGACAGGGGACCACCATATATTTT
CDR3: CASSETGQGTTIYF

size: .
V: TRBV11-1
D: .
J: TRBJ2-2
DNA: TGTGCCAGCAGCTTCGAAGCGATTTCCGGGGAGCTGTTTTTT
CDR3: CASSFEAISGELFF

size: few
V: TRBV19
D: TRBD1
J: TRBJ1-5
DNA: TGTGCCAGTAGTATAGTGACAGGGCCCAATCAGCCCCAGCATTTT
CDR3: CASSIVTGPNQPQHF

size: once
V: TRBV30
D: TRBD1
J: TRBJ2-7
DNA: TGTGCCTGGAGGGTCGCCCCCGGGACAGGGGGCTCCTACGAGCAGTACTTC
CDR3: CAWRVAPGTGGSYEQYF

size: .
V: TRBV6-5
D: TRBD1
J: TRBJ2-1
DNA: TGTGCCAGCAGTTACGGGAGGACAGGGTATCATGAGCAGTTCTTC
CDR3: CASSYGRTGYHEQFF

size: once
V: TRBV4-1
D: .
J: TRBJ2-2
DNA: TGCGCCAGCAGCCCCCCGGATCGGAAGGGGGCCGGGGAGCTGTTTTTT
CDR3: CASSPPDRKGAGELFF

size: few
V: TRBV15
D: TRBD1
J: TRBJ1-2
DNA: TGTGCCACCAGCAGAGATCCCAGGGGGGGTGGCTACACCTTC
CDR3: CATSRDPRGGGYTF

size: .
V: TRBV6-5
D: TRBD1
J: TRBJ1-2
DNA: TGTGCCAGCAGGCTTGACTTGACAGGGGGAAGTGGCTACACCTTC
CDR3: CASRLDLTGGSGYTF

size: .
V: TRBV19
D: .
J: TRBJ1-1
DNA: TGTGCCACCTCAACCCCTCGACCTGTACTATTGAACACTGAAGCTTTCTTT
CDR3: CATSTPRPVLLNTEAFF

size: .
V: TRBV4-2
D: .
J: TRBJ2-3
DNA: TGTGCCAGCAGCCAAGGGGGGGTGGCAATTTCCGCAGATACGCAGTATTTT
CDR3: CASSQGGVAISADTQYF

size: .
V: TRBV19
D: .
J: TRBJ2-3
DNA: TGTGCCAGTAGATCGGAGGCAGACACAGATACGCAGTATTTT
CDR3: CASRSEADTDTQYF

size: .
V: TRBV9
D: .
J: TRBJ2-3
DNA: TGTGCCAGCAGCGGAGGGTTTGATGGCACAGATACGCAGTATTTT
CDR3: CASSGGFDGTDTQYF

size: .
V: TRBV30
D: .
J: TRBJ2-7
DNA: TGTGCCTGGAGCCAAAGGGTAGGAGAGCAGTACTTC
CDR3: CAWSQRVGEQYF

size: .
V: TRBV9
D: TRBD2
J: TRBJ2-1
DNA: TGTGCCAGCAGCCCCCCCCGGGTAGCGGGGAACAGATACAATGAGCAGTTCTTC
CDR3: CASSPPRVAGNRYNEQFF

size: .
V: TRBV9
D: TRBD2
J: TRBJ2-1
DNA: TGTGCCAGCAGCGTTCGGGGACTAGCGCGGAATGAGCAGTTCTTC
CDR3: CASSVRGLARNEQFF